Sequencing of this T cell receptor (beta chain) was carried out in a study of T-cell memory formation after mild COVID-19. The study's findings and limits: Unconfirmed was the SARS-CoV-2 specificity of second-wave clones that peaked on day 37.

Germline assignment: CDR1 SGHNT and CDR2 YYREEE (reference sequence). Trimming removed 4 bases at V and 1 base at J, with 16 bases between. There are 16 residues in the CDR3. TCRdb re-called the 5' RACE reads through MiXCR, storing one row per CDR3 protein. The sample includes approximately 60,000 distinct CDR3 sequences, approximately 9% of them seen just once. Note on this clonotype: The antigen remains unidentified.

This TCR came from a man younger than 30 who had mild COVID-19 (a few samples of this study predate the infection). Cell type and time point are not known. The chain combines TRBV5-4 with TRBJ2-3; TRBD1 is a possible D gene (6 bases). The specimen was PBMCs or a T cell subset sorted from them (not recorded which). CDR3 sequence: CASSRNRESGTDTQYF. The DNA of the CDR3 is TGTGCCAGCAGCCGGAACAGGGAGTCCGGCACAGATACGCAGTATTTT.